The source of this T cell receptor (beta chain) is a study of blood T cells in healthy people across ages. The CDR3 consists of 12 residues. Germline lookup yields CDR1 SQVTM and CDR2 ANQGSEA. The ends were cut back, 4 bases at V and 5 bases at J, with 10 bases in the middle. With a J-beta primer mix and a sample-barcoded 5' primer, a second PCR ran about 6 to 11 cycles. One entry per CDR3 protein results from TCRdb running MiXCR on the 5' RACE reads. This sample carries 1.5 million or so distinct CDR3 sequences, about 45% of them seen once, and the ten largest clones take about 3.8%. Researchers collected 9.5 to 10 milliliters of peripheral blood from every single donor.

This TCR was sampled from a woman aged 18-29 years in good health. The rearrangement uses TRBV29-1 and TRBJ2-3, with D unclear. The specimen sequenced was blood. The CDR3 DNA reads as TGCAGCGTTGCGGGTCCTGTAGATACGCAGTATTTT. Its protein product is CSVAGPVDTQYF.